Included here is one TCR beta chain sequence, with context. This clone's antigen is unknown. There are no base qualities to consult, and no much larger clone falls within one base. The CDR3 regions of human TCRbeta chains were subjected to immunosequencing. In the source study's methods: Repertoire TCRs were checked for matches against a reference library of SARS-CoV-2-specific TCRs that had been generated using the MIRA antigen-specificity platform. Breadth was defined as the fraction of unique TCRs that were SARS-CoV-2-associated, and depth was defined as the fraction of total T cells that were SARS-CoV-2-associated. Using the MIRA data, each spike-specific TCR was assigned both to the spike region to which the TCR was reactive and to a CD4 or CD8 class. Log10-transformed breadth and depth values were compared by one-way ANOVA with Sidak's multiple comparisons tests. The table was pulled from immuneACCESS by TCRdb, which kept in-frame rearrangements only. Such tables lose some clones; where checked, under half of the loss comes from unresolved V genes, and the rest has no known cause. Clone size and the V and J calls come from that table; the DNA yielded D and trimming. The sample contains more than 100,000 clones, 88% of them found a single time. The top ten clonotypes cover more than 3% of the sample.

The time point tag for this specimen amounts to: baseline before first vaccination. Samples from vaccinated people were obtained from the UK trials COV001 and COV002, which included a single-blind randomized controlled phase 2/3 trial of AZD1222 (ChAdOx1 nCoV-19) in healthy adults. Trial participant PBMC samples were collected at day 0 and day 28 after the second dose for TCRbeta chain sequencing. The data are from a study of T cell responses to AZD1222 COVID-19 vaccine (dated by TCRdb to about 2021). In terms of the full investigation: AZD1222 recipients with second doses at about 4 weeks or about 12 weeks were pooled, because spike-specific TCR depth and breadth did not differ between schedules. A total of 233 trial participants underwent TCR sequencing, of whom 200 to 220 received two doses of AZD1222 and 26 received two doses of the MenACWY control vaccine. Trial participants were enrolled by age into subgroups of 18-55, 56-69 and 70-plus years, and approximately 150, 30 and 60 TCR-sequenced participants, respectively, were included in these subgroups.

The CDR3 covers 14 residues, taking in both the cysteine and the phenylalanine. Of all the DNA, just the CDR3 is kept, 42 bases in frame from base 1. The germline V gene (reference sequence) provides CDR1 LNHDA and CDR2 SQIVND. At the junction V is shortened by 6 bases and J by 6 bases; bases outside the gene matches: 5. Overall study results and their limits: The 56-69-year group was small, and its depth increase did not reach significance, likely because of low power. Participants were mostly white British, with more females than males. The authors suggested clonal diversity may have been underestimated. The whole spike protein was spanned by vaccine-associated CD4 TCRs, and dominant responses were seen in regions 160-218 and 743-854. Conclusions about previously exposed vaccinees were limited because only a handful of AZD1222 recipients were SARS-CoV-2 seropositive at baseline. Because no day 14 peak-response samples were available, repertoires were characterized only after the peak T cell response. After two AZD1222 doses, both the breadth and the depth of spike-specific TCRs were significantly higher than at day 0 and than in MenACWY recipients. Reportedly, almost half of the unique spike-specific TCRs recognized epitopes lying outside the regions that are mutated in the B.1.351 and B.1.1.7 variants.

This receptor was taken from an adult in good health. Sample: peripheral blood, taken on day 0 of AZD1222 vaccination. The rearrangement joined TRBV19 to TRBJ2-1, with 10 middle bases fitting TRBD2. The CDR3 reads CASRAGGPSNEQFF. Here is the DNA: TGTGCCAGTAGAGCGGGGGGGCCAAGCAATGAGCAGTTCTTC. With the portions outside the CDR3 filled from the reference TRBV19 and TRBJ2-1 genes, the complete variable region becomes DGGITQSPKYLFRKEGQNVTLSCEQNLNHDAMYWYRQDPGQGLRLIYYSQIVNDFQKGDIAEGYSVSREKKESFPLTVTSAQKNPTAFYLCASRAGGPSNEQFFGPGTRLTVL.